A selection of T cell receptor beta chains follows, all from one sample in a study of Ad26.COV2.S vaccination and SARS-CoV-2 variants. Only in-frame clones appear in the TCRdb table, and some are missing; sequencing was by immunoSEQ multiplex PCR. The sample lists about 370,000 clones; 88% were seen once. Sequencing was performed on peripheral blood, taken in a trial of Ad26.COV2.S vaccine versus placebo. These receptors were taken from a person between 18 and 65 years old who received the Ad26.COV2.S COVID-19 vaccine or a placebo. CDR3s include the opening cysteine and the closing phenylalanine or tryptophan. D genes are given only for firm matches. Where a row states a size, it is once, few, many or the class of an expanded clone; other rows omit it.

CDR3 length	clone size	V gene	J gene	D gene	CDR3 DNA	CDR3 protein
13	few	TRBV12-3/TRBV12-4	TRBJ1-1	-	TGTGCCAGCAGTTCCGAAGATCTCACTGAAGCTTTCTTT	CASSSEDLTEAFF
15	-	TRBV7-2	TRBJ2-1	-	TGTGCCAGCAGCTTAACAGGGCCCTGGGCCAATGAGCAGTTCTTC	CASSLTGPWANEQFF
12	-	TRBV19	TRBJ2-7	-	TGTGCCACATCAGACGGCCTCGACGAGCAGTACTTC	CATSDGLDEQYF
14	-	TRBV11-1	TRBJ2-3	-	TGTGCCAGCAGCTTTTCACGGGGCACAGATACGCAGTATTTT	CASSFSRGTDTQYF
13	once	TRBV16	TRBJ1-2	-	TGTGCCAGCAGCCAAGGCAATAACTATGGCTACACCTTC	CASSQGNNYGYTF
12	-	TRBV12-3/TRBV12-4	TRBJ1-2	-	TGTGCCAGCAAGGGGTCCAACTATGGCTACACCTTC	CASKGSNYGYTF
13	-	TRBV6-1	TRBJ1-3	-	TGTGCCAGCAGTGAGGGGTCTGGAAACACCATATATTTT	CASSEGSGNTIYF
17	-	TRBV7-9	TRBJ2-5	TRBD1	TGTGCCAGCAGCTTAGCGCTATCCCGGGACAGACAAGAGACCCAGTACTTC	CASSLALSRDRQETQYF
15	-	TRBV5-1	TRBJ2-7	TRBD2	TGCGCCAGCAGCCCGGGGACTAGCACGTCCTACGAGCAGTACTTC	CASSPGTSTSYEQYF
16	-	TRBV11-1	TRBJ2-5	TRBD2	TGTGCCAGCAGCGCCCGGACTAGCGGGGGGGAAGAGACCCAGTACTTC	CASSARTSGGEETQYF
14	few	TRBV2	TRBJ2-2	-	TGTGCCAGCAAGGGGGGCGAGTCATCCGGGGAGCTGTTTTTT	CASKGGESSGELFF
17	-	TRBV7-7	TRBJ2-1	-	TGTGCCAGCAGCTTAGGGCGGGGGCGTCCCTCCGGGAATGAGCAGTTCTTC	CASSLGRGRPSGNEQFF
14	-	TRBV25-1	TRBJ1-6	-	TGTGCCAGCAGTGACGGGGGCGAGGGTTCACCCCTCCACTTT	CASSDGGEGSPLHF
14	-	TRBV9	TRBJ1-2	-	TGTGCCAGCAGCGAGGCCCAAGCTAGCTATGGCTACACCTTC	CASSEAQASYGYTF
15	-	TRBV5-1	TRBJ2-2	-	TGCGCCAGCAGCCAAGGACAGCGAGCATCCGGGGAGCTGTTTTTT	CASSQGQRASGELFF
15	-	TRBV7-9	TRBJ2-1	-	TGTGCCAGCAGCTTAGCGGGGACGCTCTCTGATGAGCAGTTCTTC	CASSLAGTLSDEQFF
13	-	TRBV9	TRBJ2-1	-	TGTGCCAGCAGCGTAGGGACAAACAATGAGCAGTTCTTC	CASSVGTNNEQFF
14	-	TRBV7-9	TRBJ2-1	TRBD2	TGTGCCAGCAGCTTAGATAGCGGGGTTTATGAGCAGTTCTTC	CASSLDSGVYEQFF
13	once	TRBV7-2	TRBJ1-1	TRBD1	TGTGCCAGCAGAGTCGACAGGGAGGGGGGAGCTTTCTTT	CASRVDREGGAFF
17	-	TRBV19	TRBJ2-2	-	TGTGCCAGTAGTATGGACAGCCCTTTCGCGAACACCGGGGAGCTGTTTTTT	CASSMDSPFANTGELFF
16	-	TRBV4-3	TRBJ2-1	-	TGCGCCAGCAGCCAAGTCAATAGCGACGGGTACAATGAGCAGTTCTTC	CASSQVNSDGYNEQFF
14	-	TRBV19	TRBJ1-6	-	TGTGCCAGTAGTGTCAGGACAGCTGATTCACCCCTCCACTTT	CASSVRTADSPLHF
14	-	TRBV5-1	TRBJ1-1	-	TGCGCCAGCAGCATAGGACACAGGAACACTGAAGCTTTCTTT	CASSIGHRNTEAFF
13	-	TRBV3-1/TRBV3-2	TRBJ2-1	-	TGTGCCAGCAGCCACCTCCGGGCCTACGAGCAGTTCTTC	CASSHLRAYEQFF
16	-	TRBV6-6	TRBJ2-3	TRBD2	TGTGCCAGCAGTCCTCGGGCGGGGGGCCCGACAGATACGCAGTATTTT	CASSPRAGGPTDTQYF
14	-	TRBV19	TRBJ2-3	TRBD1	TGTGCCTCTAGACCGGACAGGGGATACGATACGCAGTATTTT	CASRPDRGYDTQYF
12	-	TRBV5-1	TRBJ1-2	TRBD1	TGCGCCAGCAGCTTGGACAGGGGGGGCTACACCTTC	CASSLDRGGYTF
19	-	TRBV7-9	TRBJ2-2	TRBD1	TGTGCCAGCAGCTTATTGAGGGACAGCCACCAAAGGGGCACCGGGGAGCTGTTTTTT	CASSLLRDSHQRGTGELFF
13	-	TRBV7-9	TRBJ2-1	-	TGTGCCAGCAGTTCCCCACAGGGCTATGAGCAGTTCTTC	CASSSPQGYEQFF
16	-	TRBV11-2	TRBJ1-2	-	TGTGCCAGCAGCTTAGTAGGCAGGGGATTAGACTATGGCTACACCTTC	CASSLVGRGLDYGYTF